One sample yielded the 3 T cell receptor beta chains listed below, sequenced in a study of blood T cell repertoires in COVID-19. Sequencing was performed with immunoSEQ multiplex PCR; in TCRdb, only in-frame clones are kept and a portion is missing. The sample has some 300,000 clones, roughly 86% seen once. Sequenced input: PBMCs or T cells enriched from blood (not recorded which). The receptors were sampled from a woman aged 30 to 39 who had recovered from COVID-19.

The V gene is TRBV19, the J gene TRBJ1-5; 10 nucleotides agree with TRBD1. Unmatched junction bases numbered 7, after V lost 1 base and J lost 4 bases. The CDR3 runs 17 residues. Germline-derived CDR1 and CDR2 are LNHDA and SQIVND (reference sequence). This CDR3 reads CASSIAPGQGPNQPQHF. CDR3 nucleotide sequence: TGTGCCAGTAGTATAGCTCCGGGACAGGGGCCGAATCAGCCCCAGCATTTT.

The CDR3 nucleotides are TGTGCCAGCAGCTACGGTACAGGGACGAGGATGAACACTGAAGCTTTCTTT. Translated: CASSYGTGTRMNTEAFF. The chain employs TRBV5-6 and TRBJ1-1; weak D call: TRBD1 (6 bases). Germline assignment: CDR1 SGHDT and CDR2 YYEEEE. Trimming left V 3 bases short and J 0 bases short, with 18 bases between. This CDR3 has 17 amino acids. Drawing the rest from reference TRBV5-6 and TRBJ1-1, the complete variable domain is DAGVTQSPTHLIKTRGQQVTLRCSPKSGHDTVSWYQQALGQGPQFIFQYYEEEERQRGNFPDRFSGHQFPNYSSELNVNALLLGDSALYLCASSYGTGTRMNTEAFFGQGTRLTVV.

This chain connects TRBV7-8 to TRBJ2-7; D gene ambiguous. CDR3 length: 14 amino acids. The V gene's germline CDR1 is SGHVS and CDR2 FQNEAQ. Trimming shortened V by 3 bases and J by 4 bases, and 13 bases separated the two germline ends. The CDR3 here is CASSFGFGVYEQYF. The CDR3 DNA is TGTGCCAGCAGCTTCGGGTTTGGAGTATACGAGCAGTACTTC.